The 9 T cell receptor beta chains presented below share a single source sample, sequenced in a study of blood T cells in healthy people across ages. Alongside a J-beta primer mix, a sample-barcoded 5' primer served in a second PCR lasting roughly 6 to 12 cycles. TCRdb fed the 5' RACE reads into MiXCR, producing one record per CDR3 protein. The data contain 1,300,000 or so distinct CDR3 sequences, approximately 59% of them seen just once; the ten biggest clones take up 6.7%. Sequencing used blood. The receptors shown here come from a man younger than 35 in good health.

This rearrangement joins TRBV4-3 to TRBJ2-1, with D perhaps TRBD1 or TRBD2 (5 bases each). CDR1 LGHNA and CDR2 YSLEER come from the germline V gene. This CDR3 comprises 14 residues. The V end was cut by 3 bases, the J end by 7 bases, with 13 bases between. CDR3: CASSHPGLGNEQFF. The CDR3 DNA reads as TGCGCCAGCAGCCACCCGGGGCTCGGGAATGAGCAGTTCTTC.

The chain uses TRBV25-1 and TRBJ2-1; TRBD2 might be the D (6 bases). The CDR3 sequence is 17 residues long. Germline V CDR1 and CDR2: MGHDK, SYGVNS. Trimming stripped 2 bases from V and 4 bases from J, with 18 bases between. CDR3 nucleotides: TGTGCCAGCAGTGAAGGGGTTAGCGTGGCGGGATACAATGAGCAGTTCTTC. It encodes CASSEGVSVAGYNEQFF.

There are a few counts of this clonotype. The V gene is TRBV12-3 or TRBV12-4, the J gene TRBJ1-2; 7 bases line up with TRBD1. CDR3 length equals 13 residues. V lost 3 bases, J lost 6 bases, and 4 bases stayed unmatched. The CDR3 bases are TGTGCCAGCAGTTTCCCGGGACAGCATGGCTACACCTTC. Its translation is CASSFPGQHGYTF.

V gene TRBV2 combines with J gene TRBJ1-1; D gene ambiguous. V lost 3 bases and J 10 bases, leaving 18 bases between the germline ends. The CDR3 has 14 residues. Germline assignment: CDR1 SNHLY and CDR2 FYNNEI. CDR3 nucleotide sequence: TGTGCCAGCAGTGAGGCATGGACCATTTCCCGAGCTTTCTTT. Amino acid sequence: CASSEAWTISRAFF.

J is TRBJ2-1 and V is TRBV28; TRBD2 matches at 8 bases. The junction had 6 bases not matched to a gene; V was cut back by 3 bases and J by 8 bases. This CDR3 comprises 14 residues. Germline V gene sequence: CDR1 MDHEN, CDR2 SYDVKM. CDR3 in DNA: TGTGCCAGCAGTTTCCACGGGGGGGTGTATGAGCAGTTCTTC. Protein product: CASSFHGGVYEQFF. The variable domain in full, completed from reference TRBV28 and TRBJ2-1, reads DVKVTQSSRYLVKRTGEKVFLECVQDMDHENMFWYRQDPGLGLRLIYFSYDVKMKEKGDIPEGYSVSREKKERFSLILESASTNQTSMYLCASSFHGGVYEQFFGPGTRLTVL.

V gene TRBV2 combines with J gene TRBJ1-2; D remains ambiguous. The CDR3 is 12 amino acids. With 7 bases removed from V and 6 bases from J, the gap between germline ends came to 12 bases. Germline-derived CDR1 and CDR2 are SNHLY and FYNNEI. The CDR3 sequence is CASTGRGNGYTF. In nucleotides, the CDR3 is TGTGCCAGCACCGGGCGAGGCAATGGCTACACCTTC.

The rearrangement uses TRBV12-3 or TRBV12-4 and TRBJ1-5, with D tentatively TRBD1 (6 bases). The CDR3 runs to 13 residues. Trimming took 1 base from V and 9 from J, leaving 10 bases between them. This CDR3 is CASSLGGQRPQHF. Written as DNA, the CDR3 is TGTGCCAGCAGTTTAGGGGGGCAGCGGCCCCAGCATTTT.

The chain is built from TRBV4-3 and TRBJ2-3, with 11 positions matching TRBD2. J was trimmed by 0 bases and V by 4 bases; bases with no gene match: 9. The CDR3 covers 18 residues. The germline gives CDR1 LGHNA, CDR2 YSLEER. CDR3 sequence: CASSRGRLAGTSTDTQYF. Written as DNA, the CDR3 is TGCGCCAGCAGCCGGGGGAGACTAGCGGGGACTAGCACAGATACGCAGTATTTT.

To note about this clonotype: Given a much more abundant clone one base away, this may be a read error. The chain joins TRBV7-8 to TRBJ1-2, with unresolved D. Per germline, CDR1 SGHVS and CDR2 FQNEAQ. This CDR3 is 14 amino acids long. CDR3 in DNA: TGTGCCTGCAGCTTAGCTCCGGGAAACTATGGCTACACCTTC. It translates to CACSLAPGNYGYTF.